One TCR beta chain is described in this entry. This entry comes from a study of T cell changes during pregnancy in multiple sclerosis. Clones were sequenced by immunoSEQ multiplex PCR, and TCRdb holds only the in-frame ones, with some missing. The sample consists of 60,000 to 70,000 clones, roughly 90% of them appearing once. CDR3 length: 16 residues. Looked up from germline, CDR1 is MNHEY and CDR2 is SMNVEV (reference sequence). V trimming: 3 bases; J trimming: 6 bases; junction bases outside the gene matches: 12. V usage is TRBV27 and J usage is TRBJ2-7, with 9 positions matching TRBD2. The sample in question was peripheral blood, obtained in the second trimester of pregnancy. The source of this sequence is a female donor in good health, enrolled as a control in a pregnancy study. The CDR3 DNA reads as TGTGCCAGCAGTTTTAACGTCCGCGGGGGGGGAGGCGAGCAGTACTTC. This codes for CASSFNVRGGGGEQYF.